The 11 T cell receptor beta chains given below trace back to one sample, sequenced in a study of control samples from healthy donors and cancer patients. Using immunoSEQ multiplex PCR, the repertoire was profiled, and TCRdb retains in-frame clones only, with some absent. The data show tens of thousands of clones, with around 91% seen just once and 9.5% to 15% held by the top ten. The sequenced material came from PBMCs. The receptor set was obtained from a man aged 50-60 years with lung cancer.

The chain joins TRBV5-4 to TRBJ2-7, with 9 bases that match TRBD1. Per germline, CDR1 SGHNT and CDR2 YYREEE (reference sequence). The CDR3 totals 15 residues. Trimming removed 3 bases from V and 4 bases from J; junction bases left unmatched: 8. The CDR3 DNA sequence: TGTGCCAGCAGCTACAGTCCCGGGACAGGGTACGAGCAGTACTTC. Its translation is CASSYSPGTGYEQYF. The complete variable domain, with remaining parts taken from reference TRBV5-4 and TRBJ2-7, reads ETGVTQSPTHLIKTRGQQVTLRCSSQSGHNTVSWYQQALGQGPQFIFQYYREEENGRGNFPPRFSGLQFPNYSSELNVNALELDDSALYLCASSYSPGTGYEQYFGPGTRLTVT.

The chain is built from TRBV11-1 and TRBJ2-7; D unclear. CDR1 is SGHAT and CDR2 is FQDESV in the germline V gene (reference sequence). This CDR3 contains 16 residues. The germline V and J ends were trimmed by 3 bases and 1 base, with 16 bases remaining between them. This CDR3 reads CASSLFPKQLSYEQYF. The CDR3 DNA sequence: TGTGCCAGCAGCTTGTTTCCCAAACAACTATCCTACGAGCAGTACTTC. The full variable domain, rest sourced from reference TRBV11-1 and TRBJ2-7, is EAEVAQSPRYKITEKSQAVAFWCDPISGHATLYWYRQILGQGPELLVQFQDESVVDDSQLPKDRFSAERLKGVDSTLKIQPAELGDSAMYLCASSLFPKQLSYEQYFGPGTRLTVT.

This clone came up once. The chain is built from TRBV24-1 and TRBJ2-2, with 9 bases matching TRBD1. There are 14 residues in the CDR3. V shed 7 bases and J 6 bases; nucleotides not matched to a gene: 5. CDR1 KGHDR and CDR2 SFDVKD come from the germline V gene. The CDR3 region has the DNA TGTGCCACCAGACAGGGGGCTGAGGCCGGGGAGCTGTTTTTT. Translation gives CATRQGAEAGELFF.

The chain employs TRBV4-1 and TRBJ1-1; a possible D gene is TRBD1 (6 bases). The V and J ends lost 4 bases and 4 bases respectively, with 16 bases between them. This CDR3 region has 15 residues. Germline lookup yields CDR1 MGHRA and CDR2 YSYEKL. DNA for the CDR3: TGCGCCAGCAGCCGGGGCTCAGGGGTGGGCACTGAAGCTTTCTTT. Amino acid sequence: CASSRGSGVGTEAFF.

The chain carries TRBV23-1 and TRBJ1-5, with a possible D match to TRBD1 (6 bases). TRBV23-1 is sorted into the ORF group, with uncertain function. CDR3 length: 14 residues. V was clipped by 4 bases and J by 5 bases, with 12 bases between them. The CDR3 bases are TGCGCCAGCAGTCGCGGTGAGGGGGATCAGCCCCAGCATTTT. Amino acids: CASSRGEGDQPQHF.

The V call is TRBV14, the J call TRBJ1-1; D is unclear. This CDR3 contains 14 residues. Trimming left V 1 base short and J 5 bases short, with 11 bases between. CDR1 and CDR2 from the germline V gene are SGHDN and FVKESK. The CDR3 is CASSQGALWTEAFF. CDR3 nucleotide sequence: TGTGCCAGCAGCCAAGGGGCTCTATGGACTGAAGCTTTCTTT.

J is TRBJ2-2 and V is TRBV9; 8 nucleotides align to TRBD1. The CDR3 totals 16 residues. The V segment lost 0 bases and the J segment 1 base; nucleotides outside the gene matches: 2. Germline values: CDR1 SGDLS, CDR2 YYNGEE. In DNA form, the CDR3 reads TGTGCCAGCAGCGTAGGCAGGGGGCTGAACACCGGGGAGCTGTTTTTT. Its protein product is CASSVGRGLNTGELFF.

V and J are TRBV2 and TRBJ2-2; tentative D call: TRBD1 (5 bases). The germline gives CDR1 SNHLY, CDR2 FYNNEI. Trimming left V 8 bases short and J 0 bases short, with 16 bases between. The CDR3 extends over 16 amino acids. In DNA, the CDR3 is TGTGCCAGCGTCACAGACAGACAAACGAACACCGGGGAGCTGTTTTTT. Its translation: CASVTDRQTNTGELFF.

The chain combines TRBV12-3 or TRBV12-4 with TRBJ2-3; no definite D call. CDR3 size: 13 residues. The V end lost 6 bases, the J end lost 2 bases, and 9 bases lay between the germline ends. The CDR3 protein is CASSRVTTDTQYF. The CDR3 nucleotides are TGTGCCAGCAGCCGAGTAACCACAGATACGCAGTATTTT.

This clone appeared once. The rearrangement links TRBV7-2 to TRBJ2-1, with 8 bases that match TRBD1. Germline lookup yields CDR1 SGHTA and CDR2 FQGNSA. V lost 5 bases and J lost 8; bases outside the gene matches: 14. The CDR3 totals 16 residues. CDR3 bases: TGTGCCAGCAGCCCGCCGAGGGGCAGGGGGCTCGATGAGCAGTTCTTC. Protein product: CASSPPRGRGLDEQFF.

The chain carries TRBV5-6 and TRBJ1-1; 7 bases are a match to TRBD1. This CDR3 has 16 residues. Germline V gives CDR1 SGHDT, CDR2 YYEEEE. The trim removed 1 base at V and 5 bases at J, leaving 11 bases unmatched. The CDR3 reads CASSLLQLEGATEAFF. Written as DNA, the CDR3 is TGTGCCAGCAGCTTGTTGCAGTTGGAGGGGGCGACTGAAGCTTTCTTT.